A selection of T cell receptor beta chains follows, all from one sample in a study of T cells in Graves' hyperthyroidism and ophthalmopathy. MiXCR was run by TCRdb on the multiplex PCR reads, yielding one entry per CDR3 protein. The profile shows fewer than 450,000 distinct CDR3 sequences, approximately 18% of them singletons. The sequencing sample was made of blood. These receptors all come from a woman in her twenties or thirties with Graves' hyperthyroidism that later progressed to Graves' ophthalmopathy. Both conserved end residues are part of each CDR3. A D gene is named only where the DNA matches it firmly. Some rows have no size entry. The others give once, few or many, or a class for an expanded clone.

CDR3aa,d_gene,j_gene,abundance,v_gene
CSVALTVLAKNIQYF,.,TRBJ2-4,many,TRBV29-1
CASSVSWAANYEQYF,.,TRBJ2-7,many,TRBV9
CASSQFWGVAQETQYF,.,TRBJ2-5,few,TRBV4-1
CSARDKNQPQHF,.,TRBJ1-5,many,TRBV29-1
CASSSRIFADGYTF,.,TRBJ1-2,many,TRBV12-3/TRBV12-4
CASARHNTGLYSNQPQHF,.,TRBJ1-5,few,TRBV27
CASSLLCRLRRPLHF,.,TRBJ1-6,many,TRBV7-3
CASSESASNNEQFF,.,TRBJ2-1,.,TRBV10-2
CASSSRGIVYEQYF,.,TRBJ2-7,many,TRBV27
CAWSQPGEHTIYF,.,TRBJ1-3,.,TRBV30
CASSEVGDEAFF,.,TRBJ1-1,many,TRBV6-1
CASSLTGPYEQYF,.,TRBJ2-7,many,TRBV27
CASIRGTGNTIYF,.,TRBJ1-3,few,TRBV6-5
CAIKEGVNTEAFF,.,TRBJ1-1,many,TRBV10-3
CASSPRSAANTGELFF,.,TRBJ2-2,many,TRBV12-3/TRBV12-4
CASSAWDRDSYEQYF,TRBD1,TRBJ2-7,many,TRBV2
CASSERGSNTGELFF,TRBD2,TRBJ2-2,many,TRBV28
CASSTGTLLHNEQFF,.,TRBJ2-1,few,TRBV19
CASSFVGESPLHF,.,TRBJ1-6,many,TRBV27
CASSLYQNTEAFF,.,TRBJ1-1,many,TRBV12-3/TRBV12-4
CASSPGLTEAFF,.,TRBJ1-1,many,TRBV3-1
CASSPTLESYEQYF,.,TRBJ2-7,many,TRBV11-2
CASSARTAGADTQYF,.,TRBJ2-3,.,TRBV11-3
CASSFQGIPTYEQYF,.,TRBJ2-7,few,TRBV5-1
CASTSLGTSGGKNADTQYF,TRBD2,TRBJ2-3,.,TRBV10-2
CATSNPGQFNQPQHF,TRBD1,TRBJ1-5,many,TRBV10-2
CASSPIKGAADTQYF,TRBD1,TRBJ2-3,.,TRBV18
CAWSVLWTQTYNEQFF,.,TRBJ2-1,.,TRBV30
CASSEVTGGDNEQFF,TRBD1,TRBJ2-1,few,TRBV6-1
CASSSLRGAQGIFNGYTF,.,TRBJ1-2,many,TRBV28
CASKRQGSFNTEAFF,TRBD1,TRBJ1-1,many,TRBV28
CASSFEGDDQPQHF,.,TRBJ1-5,.,TRBV12-3/TRBV12-4
CASSLRFAVVNEQFF,.,TRBJ2-1,many,TRBV28
CASSLPTGITGELFF,.,TRBJ2-2,few,TRBV5-1
CASSPQGPLGYTF,.,TRBJ1-2,few,TRBV25-1
CAGLGDRSSYEQYF,TRBD1,TRBJ2-7,many,TRBV2
CSASAGTAGYGYTF,TRBD1,TRBJ1-2,.,TRBV20-1
CASSNTERAHTYEQYF,.,TRBJ2-7,many,TRBV4-1
CASSFSRRLAASSYEQYF,TRBD2,TRBJ2-7,many,TRBV28
CASSRQATGYGYTF,.,TRBJ1-2,many,TRBV12-3/TRBV12-4